This T cell receptor (beta chain) was recovered during a study of CD8 T cells in Susac syndrome. This clonotype was counted between two and nine times. An amount of RNA that ranged from roughly 0.45 to 1 ug was reverse transcribed with random hexamers. One entry per CDR3 protein, called by TCRdb with MiXCR from the immunoSEQ multiplex PCR reads. The data show about 240,000 distinct CDR3 sequences, with 90% to 97% seen just once and approximately 0.094% held by the top ten. The sequenced sample was CD4+ T cells from PBMCs. This receptor was taken from a human donor with Susac syndrome.

The CDR3 is CSARGRGGTEAFF. In DNA, the CDR3 is TGCAGTGCTAGGGGACGCGGGGGCACTGAAGCTTTCTTT. The chain combines TRBV20-1 with TRBJ1-1; D is perhaps TRBD1 (5 bases). Trimming stripped 3 bases from V and 4 bases from J, with 12 bases between. The CDR3 has 13 residues. Germline values: CDR1 DFQATT, CDR2 SNEGSKA (reference sequence).